The entry below gives a single T cell receptor (beta chain) sequence along with its context. Its target is unknown. Trimming cost V 10 bases and J 4 bases; bases outside gene matches: 5. Germline V gives CDR1 LNHDA, CDR2 SQIVND (reference sequence). The CDR3 extends over 12 amino acids. This PCR relied on a set of 60 Vbeta primers and 13 Jbeta primers. Sequenced by immunoSEQ multiplex PCR; TCRdb stores in-frame clones only, minus some. Of fewer than 200,000 clones in the sample, roughly 76% were seen once. These data come from a study of cytomegalovirus exposure and HLA in healthy donors. Findings of the study overall: Sequencing likely caused a cluster of highly shared sequence variants. Within an earlier analysis, most TCR beta V segments proved productive either about 87% or about 30% of the time.

This sequence was found in a woman between 45 and 60 years old in good health and CMV-seronegative. The chain has TRBV19 and TRBJ2-3; the match to TRBD1 covers 7 bases. What was sequenced was PBMCs. The CDR3 reads CATSGQSDTQYF. The CDR3 nucleotides read TGTGCCACCTCGGGACAGTCAGATACGCAGTATTTT.